The T cell receptor beta chain under discussion was sequenced for a study of T-cell memory formation after mild COVID-19. Germline CDR1 DFQATT, CDR2 SNEGSKA (reference sequence). With 2 bases removed from V and 4 bases from J, the gap between germline ends came to 8 bases. CDR3 length: 12 residues. TCRdb fed the 5' RACE reads into MiXCR, producing one record per CDR3 protein. The sample lists about 610,000 distinct CDR3 sequences, roughly 17% occurring once. The rearrangement links TRBV20-1 to TRBJ2-5; maybe TRBD2 (6 bases). The specimen sequenced was PBMCs or a T cell subset sorted from them (not recorded which). The clonotype was recovered from an adult woman who had mild COVID-19 (a few samples of this study predate the infection). Cell type and time point are not known. CDR3 sequence (DNA): TGCAGTGCTAGAAGGGGAGGAGAGACCCAGTACTTC. Amino acid sequence: CSARRGGETQYF.